These T cell receptor beta chains were read from a single sample in a study of T cell repertoires in cytomegalovirus infection. Each CDR3 protein gets one entry after TCRdb re-called the reads with MiXCR. This table holds around 300,000 distinct CDR3 sequences, roughly 26% found once. The specimen sequenced was PBMCs. All receptors come from a human donor in good health (CMV status not recorded). Some clones in this sample may be carry-over from other donors' samples. The CDR3 runs from the conserved cysteine through the conserved F or W. D genes are given only for firm matches. The size of a clone is reported for some rows only, either as once, few or many, or as a class for expanded clones.

len	j_gene	d_gene	abundance	v_gene	CDR3aa	CDR3nt
16	TRBJ2-3	TRBD2	.	TRBV10-1	CASSEGSGIWTDTQYF	TGCGCCAGCAGTGAAGGTAGCGGGATTTGGACAGATACGCAGTATTTT
13	TRBJ2-2	.	few	TRBV27	CASSWVNTGELFF	TGTGCCAGCAGCTGGGTAAACACCGGGGAGCTGTTTTTT
17	TRBJ2-3	.	many	TRBV25-1	CASSDARVAESTDTQYF	TGTGCCAGCAGTGATGCCCGGGTAGCGGAAAGCACAGATACGCAGTATTTT
15	TRBJ1-5	.	many	TRBV7-2	CASSTGQISNQPQHF	TGTGCCAGCAGTACGGGACAAATTAGCAATCAGCCCCAGCATTTT
15	TRBJ2-7	TRBD2	.	TRBV20-1	CSAILSGRASYEQYF	TGCAGTGCTATACTTAGCGGGAGGGCCTCGTACGAGCAGTACTTC
15	TRBJ1-4	TRBD1	.	TRBV7-9	CASSASGTGNEKLFF	TGTGCCAGCAGCGCATCCGGGACAGGGAATGAAAAACTGTTTTTT
16	TRBJ2-2	.	once	TRBV6-6	CASSYGTGAGAGELFF	TGTGCCAGCAGTTATGGGACCGGGGCTGGGGCCGGGGAGCTGTTTTTT
16	TRBJ1-3	.	few	TRBV7-2	CASSLGRVASGNTIYF	TGTGCCAGCAGCTTAGGAAGGGTCGCCTCTGGAAACACCATATATTTT
14	TRBJ2-7	.	.	TRBV27	CASSFKWPPYEQYF	TGTGCCAGCAGTTTTAAATGGCCCCCCTACGAGCAGTACTTC
12	TRBJ1-4	.	.	TRBV20-1	CSARDQAEWLFF	TGCAGTGCTAGAGATCAGGCCGAGTGGCTGTTTTTT
16	TRBJ1-3	.	.	TRBV5-1	CASSLRARGSGNTIYF	TGCGCCAGCAGCTTGCGAGCCAGGGGCTCTGGAAACACCATATATTTT
16	TRBJ2-6	.	many	TRBV6-2/TRBV6-3	CASSSPGSSGANVLTF	TGTGCCAGCAGTTCCCCAGGGAGCTCTGGGGCCAACGTCCTGACTTTC
13	TRBJ2-5	.	.	TRBV6-2/TRBV6-3	CASSYTGKETQYF	TGTGCCAGCAGTTACACGGGAAAGGAGACCCAGTACTTC
14	TRBJ1-5	.	.	TRBV28	CASSLGTRWGPQHF	TGTGCCAGCAGTTTGGGGACACGATGGGGACCCCAGCATTTT
13	TRBJ2-1	TRBD2	few	TRBV7-2	CASSSAGVHEQFF	TGTGCCAGCAGCTCCGCGGGAGTGCATGAGCAGTTCTTC
19	TRBJ1-3	.	many	TRBV7-2	CASSLLGAGDPTAGNTIYF	TGTGCCAGCAGCTTACTAGGGGCAGGGGACCCCACTGCTGGAAACACCATATATTTT
16	TRBJ2-3	.	few	TRBV7-2	CASSLDGAGRSDTQYF	TGTGCCAGCAGCTTAGACGGTGCAGGGCGCTCAGATACGCAGTATTTT
14	TRBJ1-1	.	.	TRBV7-2	CASSTPSGSTEAFF	TGTGCCAGCAGCACTCCGAGCGGCAGCACTGAAGCTTTCTTT
12	TRBJ1-3	.	many	TRBV7-2	CASSLLGNTIYF	TGTGCCAGCAGCTTACTTGGAAACACCATATATTTT
14	TRBJ1-3	TRBD1	many	TRBV7-6	CASSPGQAGNTIYF	TGTGCCAGCAGCCCCGGACAGGCCGGAAACACCATATATTTT
14	TRBJ2-7	.	.	TRBV28	CASSLRQSPYEQYF	TGTGCCAGCAGTTTAAGGCAGTCCCCCTACGAGCAGTACTTC
16	TRBJ1-5	TRBD1	few	TRBV5-5	CASQTTDRGDGQPQHF	TGTGCCAGCCAAACGACGGACAGGGGGGACGGTCAGCCCCAGCATTTT
16	TRBJ2-2	.	.	TRBV6-1	CATRRGPPLNTGELFF	TGTGCCACTAGAAGGGGCCCCCCTCTAAACACCGGGGAGCTGTTTTTT
15	TRBJ2-5	.	.	TRBV7-2	CASSQAGQGRETQYF	TGTGCCAGCAGCCAAGCAGGGCAGGGACGAGAGACCCAGTACTTC
15	TRBJ2-3	TRBD2	many	TRBV11-2	CASSFRGLATDTQYF	TGTGCCAGCAGCTTCCGGGGACTAGCCACAGATACGCAGTATTTT
19	TRBJ2-5	.	.	TRBV12-3/TRBV12-4	CASSFRRDSRWGDQETQYF	TGTGCCAGCAGTTTCCGCCGGGACAGTCGGTGGGGGGACCAAGAGACCCAGTACTTC
17	TRBJ2-2	TRBD1	.	TRBV19	CASSKISGTGFPGELFF	TGTGCCAGTAGCAAGATCTCCGGGACAGGGTTTCCCGGGGAGCTGTTTTTT
14	TRBJ2-3	.	few	TRBV6-5	CASSYSMGTDTQYF	TGTGCCAGCAGTTACTCGATGGGTACAGATACGCAGTATTTT
14	TRBJ1-3	.	few	TRBV28	CASSFDFSGNTIYF	TGTGCCAGCAGTTTTGACTTCTCTGGAAACACCATATATTTT
15	TRBJ1-1	.	.	TRBV12-3/TRBV12-4	CASSPTTTGSTEAFF	TGTGCCAGCAGTCCAACAACCACAGGGTCCACTGAAGCTTTCTTT
14	TRBJ2-1	.	.	TRBV7-6	CASSLGERLGEQFF	TGTGCCAGCAGCTTAGGTGAGCGACTAGGGGAGCAGTTCTTC
12	TRBJ2-7	.	.	TRBV28	CASSHSFYEQYF	TGTGCCAGCAGCCACTCCTTTTACGAGCAGTACTTC
11	TRBJ1-1	TRBD1	.	TRBV24-1	CATGTATEAFF	TGTGCCACCGGGACAGCCACTGAAGCTTTCTTT
15	TRBJ2-1	.	.	TRBV5-4	CASSPSLAADNEQFF	TGTGCCAGCAGCCCCTCCCTAGCAGCTGACAATGAGCAGTTCTTC
13	TRBJ2-3	.	many	TRBV11-2	CASSLAPQDTQYF	TGTGCCAGCAGCCTTGCGCCCCAGGATACGCAGTATTTT
15	TRBJ2-1	TRBD2	few	TRBV9	CASSTLAGNYNEQFF	TGTGCCAGCAGCACTTTAGCGGGAAACTACAATGAGCAGTTCTTC
17	TRBJ2-7	TRBD2	few	TRBV29-1	CSVRGGRWSGSSYEQYF	TGCAGCGTTCGCGGCGGGAGATGGAGTGGGAGCTCCTACGAGCAGTACTTC
16	TRBJ2-2	.	.	TRBV18	CASSPFSDTNTGELFF	TGTGCCAGCTCACCCTTCTCGGACACGAACACCGGGGAGCTGTTTTTT
15	TRBJ2-3	TRBD2	many	TRBV7-2	CASSLAGGPGDTQYF	TGTGCCAGCAGCTTAGCGGGAGGGCCCGGAGATACGCAGTATTTT
15	TRBJ1-2	TRBD1	.	TRBV12-3/TRBV12-4	CASSSFRQGVNGYTF	TGTGCCAGCAGTTCGTTTCGACAGGGGGTAAATGGCTACACCTTC
14	TRBJ2-1	.	.	TRBV11-2	CASSFTLIYNEQFF	TGTGCCAGCAGCTTTACCCTCATTTACAATGAGCAGTTCTTC
14	TRBJ2-7	.	.	TRBV7-6	CASSFGGVTSQQYF	TGTGCCAGCAGCTTTGGGGGCGTTACGTCCCAGCAGTACTTC
15	TRBJ1-2	.	.	TRBV28	CASSHNRDADYGYTF	TGTGCCAGCAGTCACAACCGGGACGCGGACTATGGCTACACCTTC
16	TRBJ2-1	TRBD2	.	TRBV19	CASSTLAGLDYNEQFF	TGTGCCAGTAGTACACTAGCGGGGTTAGACTACAATGAGCAGTTCTTC
14	TRBJ1-4	.	.	TRBV19	CASTEGGANEKLFF	TGTGCCAGTACCGAAGGGGGTGCGAATGAAAAACTGTTTTTT
15	TRBJ1-4	.	.	TRBV4-1	CASSQDTGGGEKLFF	TGCGCCAGCAGCCAAGATACGGGGGGGGGTGAAAAACTGTTTTTT
17	TRBJ2-2	.	.	TRBV5-4	CASSLGGAVTNTGELFF	TGTGCCAGCAGCTTGGGTGGAGCAGTAACGAACACCGGGGAGCTGTTTTTT
13	TRBJ1-5	.	.	TRBV29-1	CSALQDSNQPQHF	TGCAGCGCCCTACAGGATAGCAATCAGCCCCAGCATTTT